This passage covers 30 T cell receptor beta chains from one sample sequenced in a study of shared clonotypes between healthy human individuals (dated by TCRdb to 2019 to 2021). The method behind the library was the immunoSEQ multiplex PCR assay. In its TCRdb copy, this immuneACCESS table keeps in-frame sequences only and misses some clones. Where compared with another copy, unresolved V genes explain less than half of these, and the others have no known cause. For this sample there are fewer than 2.5 million clones; 90% to 95% appear just once. The top ten clonotypes cover 0.36% of the sample. Specimen: naive CD4+ T cells from PBMCs. Taken with the paper, the label for cell subset or site translates to: CD45RA+ positively selected. These receptors came from a man younger than 30 in good health. Some clones in this sample may be carry-over from other donors' samples.

A few counts support this clone. This chain uses TRBV20-1 with TRBJ2-7; no reliable D call. CDR1 and CDR2 from the germline V gene are DFQATT and SNEGSKA (reference sequence). The CDR3 is 11 residues long. V gave up 6 bases and J gave up 0 bases, with 6 bases separating them. The CDR3 is CSADSSYEQYF. Here the CDR3 DNA reads TGCAGTGCCGATAGCTCCTACGAGCAGTACTTC.

The chain has TRBV6-5 and TRBJ1-2; D gene uncertain. CDR1 MNHEY and CDR2 SVGAGI come from the germline V gene. Trimming pared 2 bases from V and 8 bases from J, leaving 21 bases between. The CDR3 runs to 16 residues. The CDR3 nucleotides are TGTGCCAGCAGTTACCTCCCGGGCAAAACCACCGGCGGCTACACCTTC. Translating gives CASSYLPGKTTGGYTF.

Only one count was recorded for this clone. The chain couples TRBV5-1 to TRBJ2-5, with a tentative D call TRBD2 (6 bases). The CDR3 contains 14 residues. The V and J ends lost 5 bases and 2 bases respectively, with 13 bases between them. Germline V gene sequence: CDR1 SGHRS, CDR2 YFSETQ. For the CDR3, the DNA is TGCGCCAGCAGTGCCGGTGCGGGGCAAGAGACCCAGTACTTC. It encodes CASSAGAGQETQYF.

This chain uses TRBV5-1 with TRBJ2-2; D not resolved. This CDR3 is built from 14 residues. V lost 4 bases and J 4 bases, leaving 11 bases between the germline ends. Germline V gives CDR1 SGHRS, CDR2 YFSETQ. CDR3 sequence reads: CASSAEVGTGELFF. For the CDR3, the DNA is TGCGCCAGCAGCGCCGAGGTTGGCACCGGGGAGCTGTTTTTT.

The chain uses TRBV5-8 and TRBJ2-7; 7 positions agree with TRBD2. The CDR3 loop spans 11 amino acids. Germline V gene data show CDR1 as SGHTS and CDR2 as YDEGEE. The V and J ends lost 10 bases and 5 bases, in that order; junction bases with no gene match: 6. CDR3 amino acids: CAPYGGDEQYF. CDR3 DNA: TGTGCCCCCTATGGGGGGGACGAGCAGTACTTC.

The chain carries TRBV29-1 and TRBJ2-3; 9 bases match TRBD2. Germline V gives CDR1 SQVTM, CDR2 ANQGSEA. The CDR3 has 15 amino acids. With V trimmed by 4 bases and J by 4 bases, 9 bases remained unmatched. The CDR3 nucleotides read TGCAGCGTTGGCGGGGGGCGGGAGGGAGCAGATACGCAGTATTTT. Residues: CSVGGGREGADTQYF.

The chain has TRBV28 and TRBJ1-5, with a tentative D call TRBD1 (6 bases). The germline V and J ends were trimmed by 2 bases and 5 bases, with 13 bases remaining between them. Germline loops: CDR1 MDHEN, CDR2 SYDVKM. This CDR3 is built from 15 residues. The CDR3 DNA reads as TGTGCCAGCAGTTTAGTAAGGGGGGGATATCAGCCCCAGCATTTT. Residues: CASSLVRGGYQPQHF.

Worth noting for this clone: Other nucleotide sequences in the sample specify the same CDR3. The J gene is TRBJ2-5, the V gene TRBV9, with 11 bases matching TRBD1. The V and J ends lost 0 bases and 4 bases, in that order; junction bases with no gene match: 2. Germline CDR1 and CDR2: SGDLS and YYNGEE. The CDR3 consists of 15 residues. CDR3: CASSVEGTGGETQYF. CDR3 in DNA: TGTGCCAGCAGCGTAGAGGGGACAGGGGGAGAGACCCAGTACTTC.

The chain couples TRBV11-2 to TRBJ1-2; 9 positions match TRBD1. The CDR3 spans 18 residues. Trimming cost V 5 bases and J 0 bases; bases outside gene matches: 13. Germline CDR1 and CDR2: SGHAT and FQNNGV. The CDR3 DNA follows: TGTGCCAGCAGCCGGACAGGGGCCTTTCTTCGGGCTAACTATGGCTACACCTTC. Its protein is CASSRTGAFLRANYGYTF.

The rearrangement joins TRBV7-8 to TRBJ2-5; D possibly corresponds to TRBD2 (5 bases). V was trimmed by 10 bases and J by 5 bases, leaving 20 bases between them. CDR1 and CDR2 (germline): SGHVS, FQNEAQ. The CDR3 consists of 14 residues. The chain's CDR3 is CATTIRGVTETQYF. The CDR3 coding sequence is TGTGCCACCACGATCCGGGGAGTCACTGAGACCCAGTACTTC.

This clone was counted only a few times. V and J are TRBV5-1 and TRBJ1-4, with unresolved D. Trimming stripped 4 bases from V and 5 bases from J, with 9 bases between. Germline lookup yields CDR1 SGHRS and CDR2 YFSETQ. CDR3 length equals 13 residues. The CDR3 sequence is CASSTRRNEKLFF. The DNA of the CDR3 is TGCGCCAGCAGCACACGCCGAAATGAAAAACTGTTTTTT.

The chain recombines TRBV9 with TRBJ2-7, with D possibly TRBD1 on 6 matching bases. The CDR3 length is 14 residues. The germline V and J ends were trimmed by 1 base and 1 base, with 9 bases remaining between them. Germline V gene sequence: CDR1 SGDLS, CDR2 YYNGEE. The CDR3 DNA is TGTGCCAGCAGCGTACAAGGACAGTCCTACGAGCAGTACTTC. Translation: CASSVQGQSYEQYF. The full variable domain, its missing parts supplied by reference TRBV9 and TRBJ2-7, is DSGVTQTPKHLITATGQRVTLRCSPRSGDLSVYWYQQSLDQGLQFLIQYYNGEERAKGNILERFSAQQFPDLHSELNLSSLELGDSALYFCASSVQGQSYEQYFGPGTRLTVT.

V usage is TRBV5-6 and J usage is TRBJ2-1, with 11 bases matching TRBD2. The CDR3 runs to 16 residues. J lost 8 bases, V lost 2 bases, and 9 bases had no gene match. Germline V lookup: CDR1 SGHDT, CDR2 YYEEEE. The DNA for the CDR3 is TGTGCCAGCAGCTTTAGGGCTAGCGGGAGGATTGATGAGCAGTTCTTC. Translation gives CASSFRASGRIDEQFF.

Only a few counts were recorded for this clone. The genes are TRBV5-4 and TRBJ1-2; 8 bases are a match to TRBD1. From germline, CDR1 is SGHNT and CDR2 YYREEE (reference sequence). V was clipped by 4 bases and J by 2 bases; unmatched bases: 4. This CDR3 contains 14 residues. The CDR3 sequence is CASSIQGVNYGYTF. The CDR3 DNA reads as TGTGCCAGCAGCATACAGGGGGTGAACTATGGCTACACCTTC. The full variable domain, in which reference TRBV5-4 and TRBJ1-2 provide the parts outside the CDR3, is ETGVTQSPTHLIKTRGQQVTLRCSSQSGHNTVSWYQQALGQGPQFIFQYYREEENGRGNFPPRFSGLQFPNYSSELNVNALELDDSALYLCASSIQGVNYGYTFGSGTRLTVV.

Details on this clone: Germline is not matched at one junction end, which may reflect a read error. The chain links TRBV10-3 to TRBJ1-1; D is undetermined. This CDR3 region has 17 residues. Germline assignment: CDR1 ENHRY and CDR2 SYGVKD. CDR3 sequence (DNA): TGTGCCATCAGTGAGTTGCGTTTATTACAGCTGAACCCTGAAGCTTTCTTT. This encodes CAISELRLLQLNPEAFF.

With respect to this clone: The sample has other DNA sequences that encode this CDR3 too. The J gene is TRBJ2-1, the V gene TRBV29-1; 10 nucleotides align to TRBD2. CDR1 and CDR2 (germline): SQVTM, ANQGSEA. The CDR3 is made up of 13 amino acids. The V and J ends lost 6 bases and 5 bases, in that order; junction bases with no gene match: 4. The CDR3 protein is CSVRTSGNNEQFF. CDR3 coding DNA: TGCAGCGTACGGACTAGCGGAAACAATGAGCAGTTCTTC.

This chain links TRBV7-2 with TRBJ1-1, with 7 nucleotides matching TRBD1. V lost 5 bases and J lost 4; bases outside the gene matches: 7. Germline CDR1 is SGHTA and CDR2 is FQGNSA. The CDR3 totals 14 residues. For the CDR3, the DNA is TGTGCCAGCAGCCAACTTCAGGGGGGCACTGAAGCTTTCTTT. It specifies CASSQLQGGTEAFF.

This chain joins TRBV27 and TRBJ2-7; D is undetermined. The germline CDR1 and CDR2 sequences are MNHEY and SMNVEV (reference sequence). This CDR3 spans 15 amino acids. The germline V and J ends were trimmed by 1 base and 2 bases, with 12 bases remaining between them. CDR3 nucleotide sequence: TGTGCCAGCAGTTTATTCGGCTTAGGCCCCTACGAGCAGTACTTC. The encoded protein is CASSLFGLGPYEQYF.

The chain joins TRBV6-6 to TRBJ1-1; tentatively, D is TRBD1 (5 bases). This CDR3 is built from 16 residues. Between the trimmed V and J ends, which lost 2 bases and 4 bases, there was a span of 17 bases. Per germline, CDR1 MNHNY and CDR2 SVGAGI (reference sequence). The CDR3: CASSYRIGRGITEAFF. The DNA of the CDR3 is TGTGCCAGCAGTTACAGAATCGGGAGGGGAATCACTGAAGCTTTCTTT.

This clone is a singleton in its sample. The chain joins TRBV29-1 to TRBJ1-3; the match to TRBD1 covers 11 bases. Germline CDR1 and CDR2: SQVTM and ANQGSEA. CDR3 length: 17 amino acids. With V trimmed by 7 bases and J by 0 bases, 11 bases remained unmatched. CDR3 loop: CSASDRGHPSSGNTIYF. The CDR3 DNA follows: TGCAGCGCCTCGGACAGGGGGCACCCAAGCTCTGGAAACACCATATATTTT.

The rearrangement links TRBV30 to TRBJ2-2; D possibly matches TRBD1 or TRBD2 (5 bases each). V lost 3 bases to trimming and J lost 2 bases, with 7 bases between them. Germline-derived CDR1 and CDR2 are GTSNPN and SVGIG (reference sequence). The CDR3 sequence is 13 residues long. This chain's CDR3 is CAWSGTNTGELFF. Written as DNA, the CDR3 is TGTGCCTGGAGCGGGACCAACACCGGGGAGCTGTTTTTT.

The chain uses TRBV5-6 and TRBJ1-1; D possibly corresponds to TRBD1 (6 bases). Deletions cut 3 bases from V and 5 bases from J, with 20 bases between. Germline V gives CDR1 SGHDT, CDR2 YYEEEE. This CDR3 is built from 16 residues. CDR3 residues: CASSSPGQKSGTEAFF. CDR3 nucleotide sequence: TGTGCCAGCAGCTCTCCGGGACAAAAATCGGGGACTGAAGCTTTCTTT.

The chain uses TRBV7-2 and TRBJ1-1; TRBD1 matches at 9 bases. The CDR3 extends over 15 amino acids. The germline V gene encodes CDR1 SGHTA and CDR2 FQGNSA. Losses at the gene ends were 3 bases for V and 1 base for J; bases not matched to a gene: 3. The CDR3 nucleotides are TGTGCCAGCAGCTTTTTGACAGGGGGGAACACTGAAGCTTTCTTT. This encodes CASSFLTGGNTEAFF.

This clone showed up just a few times. The chain recombines TRBV16 with TRBJ1-2; D possibly corresponds to TRBD1 (6 bases). CDR1 and CDR2 from the germline V gene are KGHSY and FQNENV. This CDR3 is 13 amino acids long. V lost 10 bases, J lost 6 bases, and 18 bases lay in between. The CDR3 DNA reads TGTGCCACCGCAACGGGGGCGGGAGATGGCTACACCTTC. Translating gives CATATGAGDGYTF.

The gene calls are TRBV5-1 and TRBJ2-1; D might be TRBD1 (6 bases). Trimming took 5 bases from V and 4 from J, leaving 16 bases between them. Per germline, CDR1 SGHRS and CDR2 YFSETQ. The CDR3 length is 15 residues. CDR3 bases: TGCGCCAGCAGGTTGCCAGGGGACGGATACAATGAGCAGTTCTTC. Translating gives CASRLPGDGYNEQFF.

The chain recombines TRBV4-2 with TRBJ2-5; 10 bases are shared with TRBD2. Unmatched junction bases numbered 12, after V lost 0 bases and J lost 11 bases. Germline-derived CDR1 and CDR2 are LGHNA and YNFKEQ. This CDR3 has 16 residues. CDR3 in DNA: TGTGCCAGCAGCCAAGATCAACTAGCGGGACATGAGGAGCAGTACTTC. It translates to CASSQDQLAGHEEQYF.

V gene TRBV11-2 combines with J gene TRBJ2-7; D call uncertain. With 3 bases removed from V and 3 bases from J, the gap between germline ends came to 18 bases. This CDR3 has 16 residues. Germline CDR1 SGHAT, CDR2 FQNNGV. The CDR3 is CASSLVGRLDHYEQYF. DNA for the CDR3: TGTGCCAGCAGCTTGGTAGGCCGACTCGACCACTACGAGCAGTACTTC. The whole variable domain, filled in from reference TRBV11-2 and TRBJ2-7, reads EAGVAQSPRYKIIEKRQSVAFWCNPISGHATLYWYQQILGQGPKLLIQFQNNGVVDDSQLPKDRFSAERLKGVDSTLKIQPAKLEDSAVYLCASSLVGRLDHYEQYFGPGTRLTVT.

Points on this clone: The same CDR3 is also encoded by other DNA sequences in this sample. The chain employs TRBV5-1 and TRBJ2-3; 11 bases are a match to TRBD1. The CDR3 extends over 15 amino acids. CDR1 and CDR2 from the germline V gene are SGHRS and YFSETQ. V trimming: 4 bases; J trimming: 2 bases; junction bases outside the gene matches: 3. The CDR3 sequence is CASSRDRGSTDTQYF. DNA of the CDR3: TGCGCCAGCAGCCGGGACAGGGGGTCCACAGATACGCAGTATTTT.

The chain joins TRBV5-1 to TRBJ2-2, with D possibly matching TRBD1 (5 bases). This CDR3 is 15 amino acids long. The germline V gene has CDR1 SGHRS and CDR2 YFSETQ. Between the trimmed V and J ends, which lost 8 bases and 3 bases, there was a span of 17 bases. The CDR3, as DNA: TGCGCCAGTACAGGCATAGAGCTTTACACCGGGGAGCTGTTTTTT. This gives the protein CASTGIELYTGELFF.

V and J are TRBV5-1 and TRBJ2-7; unclear D gene. This CDR3 is built from 13 residues. The germline CDR1 and CDR2 sequences are SGHRS and YFSETQ. The germline V and J ends were trimmed by 6 bases and 2 bases, with 12 bases remaining between them. The CDR3 protein is CASTLDGAYEQYF. The CDR3 region has the DNA TGCGCCAGCACCCTGGACGGAGCCTACGAGCAGTACTTC.